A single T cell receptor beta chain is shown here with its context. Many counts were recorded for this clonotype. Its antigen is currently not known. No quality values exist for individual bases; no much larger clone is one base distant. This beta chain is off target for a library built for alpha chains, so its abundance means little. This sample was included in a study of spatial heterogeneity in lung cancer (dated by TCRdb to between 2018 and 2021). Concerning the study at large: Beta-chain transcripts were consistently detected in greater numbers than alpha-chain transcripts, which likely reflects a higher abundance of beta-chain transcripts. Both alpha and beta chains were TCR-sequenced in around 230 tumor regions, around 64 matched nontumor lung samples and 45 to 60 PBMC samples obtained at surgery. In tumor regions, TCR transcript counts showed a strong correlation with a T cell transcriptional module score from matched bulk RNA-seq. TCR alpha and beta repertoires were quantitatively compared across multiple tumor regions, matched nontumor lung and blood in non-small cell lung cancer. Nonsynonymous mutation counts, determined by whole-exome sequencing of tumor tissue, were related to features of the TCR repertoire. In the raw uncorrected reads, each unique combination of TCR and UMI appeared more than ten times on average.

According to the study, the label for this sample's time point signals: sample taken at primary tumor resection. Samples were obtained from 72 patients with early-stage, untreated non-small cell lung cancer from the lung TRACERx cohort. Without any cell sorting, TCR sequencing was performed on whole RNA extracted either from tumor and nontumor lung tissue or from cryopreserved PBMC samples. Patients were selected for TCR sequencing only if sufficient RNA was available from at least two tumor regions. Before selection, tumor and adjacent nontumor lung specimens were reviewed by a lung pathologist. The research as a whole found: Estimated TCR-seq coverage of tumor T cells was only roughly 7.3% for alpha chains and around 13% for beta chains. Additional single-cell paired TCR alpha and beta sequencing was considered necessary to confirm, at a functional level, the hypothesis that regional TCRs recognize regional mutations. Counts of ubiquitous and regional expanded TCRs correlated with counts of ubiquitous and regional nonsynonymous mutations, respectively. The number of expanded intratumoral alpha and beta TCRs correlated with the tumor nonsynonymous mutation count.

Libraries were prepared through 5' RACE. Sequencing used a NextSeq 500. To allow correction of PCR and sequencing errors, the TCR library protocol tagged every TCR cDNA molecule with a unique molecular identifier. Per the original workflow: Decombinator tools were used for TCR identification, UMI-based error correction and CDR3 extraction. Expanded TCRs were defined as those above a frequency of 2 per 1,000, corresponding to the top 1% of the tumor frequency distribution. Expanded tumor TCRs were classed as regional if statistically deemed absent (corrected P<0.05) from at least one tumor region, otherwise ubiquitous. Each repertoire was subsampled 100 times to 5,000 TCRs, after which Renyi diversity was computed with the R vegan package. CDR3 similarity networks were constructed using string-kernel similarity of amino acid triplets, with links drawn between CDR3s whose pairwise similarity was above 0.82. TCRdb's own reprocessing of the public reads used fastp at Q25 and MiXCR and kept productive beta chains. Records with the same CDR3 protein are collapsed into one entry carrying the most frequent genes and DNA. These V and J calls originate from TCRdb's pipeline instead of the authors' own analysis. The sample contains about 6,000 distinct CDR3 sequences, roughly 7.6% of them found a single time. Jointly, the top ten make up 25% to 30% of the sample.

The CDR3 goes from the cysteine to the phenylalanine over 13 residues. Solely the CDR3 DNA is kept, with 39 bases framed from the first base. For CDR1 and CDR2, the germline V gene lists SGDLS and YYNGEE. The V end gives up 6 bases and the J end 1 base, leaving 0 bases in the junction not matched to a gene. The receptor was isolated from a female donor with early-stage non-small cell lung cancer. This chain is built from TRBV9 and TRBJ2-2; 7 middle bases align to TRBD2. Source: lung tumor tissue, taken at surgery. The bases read TGTGCCAGCACGGGGGGGAACACCGGGGAGCTGTTTTTT. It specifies CASTGGNTGELFF.